Shown below are 22 T cell receptor beta chains from a single sample sequenced in a study of cytomegalovirus exposure and HLA in healthy donors. PCR amplification relied on 60 Vbeta primers (plus 13 Jbeta primers). Assay used: immunoSEQ multiplex PCR; TCRdb lists only in-frame clones, some missing. The table has around 80,000 clones, around 81% seen once. Specimen: PBMCs. The receptors come from a man aged 40-50 years in good health and CMV-seronegative.

J is TRBJ1-1 and V is TRBV5-1, with 7 bases lining up with TRBD1. Germline CDR1 reads SGHRS; CDR2 reads YFSETQ. The CDR3 spans 12 residues. Trimming cost V 3 bases and J 7 bases; bases outside gene matches: 3. CDR3 in DNA: TGCGCCAGCAGCTCGCCAGGGGGTGAAGCTTTCTTT. As protein: CASSSPGGEAFF.

The chain joins TRBV5-6 to TRBJ2-6; maybe TRBD1 (6 bases). Germline V lookup: CDR1 SGHDT, CDR2 YYEEEE. The CDR3 sequence is 17 residues long. Trimming took 1 base from V and 2 from J, leaving 13 bases between them. CDR3 in amino acids: CASSLWGRGTGANVLTF. The CDR3 DNA reads TGTGCCAGCAGCTTGTGGGGGCGAGGGACTGGGGCCAACGTCCTGACTTTC.

V is TRBV6-5 and J is TRBJ1-1; D gene uncertain. The V end was cut by 7 bases, the J end by 5 bases, with 14 bases between. The CDR3 totals 13 residues. Germline CDR1 is MNHEY and CDR2 is SVGAGI. The CDR3 DNA reads TGTGCCAGCACGGAACAGCCGGGGACTGAAGCTTTCTTT. Its translation is CASTEQPGTEAFF.

The chain uses TRBV7-2 and TRBJ2-3; 10 bases map to TRBD2. The CDR3 runs 15 residues. J was trimmed by 1 base and V by 2 bases; bases with no gene match: 0. Germline values: CDR1 SGHTA, CDR2 FQGNSA. The CDR3 protein is CASSLTSGGTDTQYF. The CDR3 DNA reads as TGTGCCAGCAGCTTAACTAGCGGGGGCACAGATACGCAGTATTTT. The variable domain in full, completed from reference TRBV7-2 and TRBJ2-3, reads GAGVSQSPSNKVTEKGKDVELRCDPISGHTALYWYRQSLGQGLEFLIYFQGNSAPDKSGLPSDRFSAERTGGSVSTLTIQRTQQEDSAVYLCASSLTSGGTDTQYFGPGTRLTVL.

The genes are TRBV20-1 and TRBJ2-7, with D unclear. This CDR3 contains 11 residues. The germline CDR1 and CDR2 sequences are DFQATT and SNEGSKA (reference sequence). V was pared by 6 bases and J by 4 bases, with 10 bases between. This CDR3 reads CSAASQYEQYF. In DNA form, the CDR3 reads TGCAGTGCCGCCTCCCAGTACGAGCAGTACTTC.

V usage is TRBV7-2 and J usage is TRBJ2-7; D is undetermined. Germline V gene sequence: CDR1 SGHTA, CDR2 FQGNSA. This CDR3 region has 13 residues. V was clipped by 5 bases and J by 7 bases, with 15 bases between them. CDR3 protein: CASSIFPSREQYF. The CDR3 bases are TGTGCCAGCAGCATTTTCCCCTCGAGGGAGCAGTACTTC.

This sequence joins TRBV7-6 and TRBJ2-7; 7 bases agree with TRBD2. This CDR3 has 18 residues. CDR1 and CDR2 (germline): SGHVS, FNYEAQ. Trimming cost V 5 bases and J 1 base; bases outside gene matches: 17. The CDR3 nucleotides are TGTGCCAGCAGCACCAGTCCCCCAGGAGGGAGGGCTTCCTACGAGCAGTACTTC. Translation: CASSTSPPGGRASYEQYF. Together with reference TRBV7-6 and TRBJ2-7, the CDR3 gives the full variable domain: GAGVSQSPRYKVTKRGQDVALRCDPISGHVSLYWYRQALGQGPEFLTYFNYEAQQDKSGLPNDRFSAERPEGSISTLTIQRTEQRDSAMYRCASSTSPPGGRASYEQYFGPGTRLTVT.

The chain has TRBV19 and TRBJ2-7; 12 nucleotides line up with TRBD2. Germline V gene sequence: CDR1 LNHDA, CDR2 SQIVND (reference sequence). V gave up 6 bases and J gave up 3 bases; unmatched junction bases: 6. CDR3 length: 15 residues. The CDR3 sequence: CASRTGLAGSYEQYF. CDR3 sequence (DNA): TGTGCCAGTAGGACAGGACTAGCGGGAAGCTACGAGCAGTACTTC.

The rearrangement links TRBV19 to TRBJ1-5; D may be TRBD1 (6 bases). This CDR3 has 15 amino acids. The germline gives CDR1 LNHDA, CDR2 SQIVND (reference sequence). The V end was cut by 4 bases, the J end by 2 bases, with 12 bases between. In DNA form, the CDR3 reads TGTGCCAGTAGTAACCACCCAGGGGGCAATCAGCCCCAGCATTTT. Its translation is CASSNHPGGNQPQHF.

The CDR3 DNA reads as TGTGCCAGCAGTTACTCCGGACAGGCGCCTAACTATGGCTACACCTTC. Translated, it gives CASSYSGQAPNYGYTF. The chain links TRBV6-5 to TRBJ1-2, with 7 nucleotides matching TRBD1. V shed 0 bases and J 0 bases; nucleotides not matched to a gene: 4. Germline V lookup: CDR1 MNHEY, CDR2 SVGAGI. The CDR3 contains 16 residues.

In regard to this clone: At the DNA level, this CDR3 is encoded by other sequences in the same sample as well. The chain is built from TRBV21-1 and TRBJ2-1; the table's D call of TRBD2 was not tested on the DNA. TRBV21-1 is a pseudogene locus. CDR3 length equals 20 residues. The CDR3 bases are TGTGCCAGCAGCAAAGCGCTTTGGTCTAGCGGGAGAGGCTTTGGCAATGAGCAGTTCTTC. Its protein product is CASSKALWSSGRGFGNEQFF.

The V and J genes are TRBV6-5 and TRBJ2-7; 11 nucleotides agree with TRBD1. V was pared by 6 bases and J by 6 bases, with 10 bases of the junction left unmatched. The CDR3 covers 15 residues. Germline assignment: CDR1 MNHEY and CDR2 SVGAGI. Written as DNA, the CDR3 is TGTGCCAGCAGGCCGCAGGGACAGGGGGAAGTCGAGCAGTACTTC. This translates into CASRPQGQGEVEQYF.

V usage is TRBV6-1 and J usage is TRBJ2-3, with 8 bases fitting TRBD1. The CDR3 is 16 amino acids. Per germline, CDR1 MNHNS and CDR2 SASEGT. V lost 2 bases to trimming and J lost 3 bases; unmatched junction nucleotides: 7. CDR3 sequence (DNA): TGTGCCAGCAGTGAACACGGGACAGGATTAACAGATACGCAGTATTTT. Translation: CASSEHGTGLTDTQYF.

Here the CDR3 DNA reads TGTGCCAGCAGCCTGAACTCCCTCTCGGGAGATACGCAGTATTTT. This encodes CASSLNSLSGDTQYF. V usage is TRBV11-2 and J usage is TRBJ2-3, with D unclear. V was trimmed by 5 bases and J by 5 bases, leaving 17 bases between them. Per germline, CDR1 SGHAT and CDR2 FQNNGV. The CDR3 covers 15 residues.

This clone was seen just once. This CDR3 is CASLNMNTEAFF. CDR3 sequence (DNA): TGTGCCAGCTTAAACATGAACACTGAAGCTTTCTTT. The chain combines TRBV6-5 with TRBJ1-1; no reliable D call. The CDR3 totals 12 residues. In germline, CDR1 is MNHEY, CDR2 SVGAGI. V lost 8 bases, J lost 0 bases, and 7 bases lay in between.

The rearrangement links TRBV28 to TRBJ2-5; 12 nucleotides agree with TRBD2. This CDR3 has 14 residues. The V gene end was trimmed by 6 bases and the J gene end by 5 bases; junction bases not matched to a gene: 4. Germline assignment: CDR1 MDHEN and CDR2 SYDVKM. The CDR3, as DNA: TGTGCCAGCAGACGACTAGCGGGAGCGGAGACCCAGTACTTC. Protein product: CASRRLAGAETQYF.

The chain recombines TRBV6-6 with TRBJ2-5; D gene uncertain. Germline V gene sequence: CDR1 MNHNY, CDR2 SVGAGI (reference sequence). Trimming removed 8 bases at V and 0 bases at J, with 4 bases between. The CDR3 runs to 11 residues. CDR3 bases: TGTGCCAGCGGCAACCAAGAGACCCAGTACTTC. This translates into CASGNQETQYF.

The gene calls are TRBV6-1 and TRBJ1-5; TRBD1 might be the D (5 bases). Trimming took off 5 bases at V and 1 base at J, with 9 bases between the two ends. The germline CDR1 and CDR2 sequences are MNHNS and SASEGT. There are 14 residues in the CDR3. In DNA, the CDR3 is TGTGCCAGCAGTCCACGGGGGAGCAATCAGCCCCAGCATTTT. Its translation: CASSPRGSNQPQHF.

The rearrangement uses TRBV2 and TRBJ2-2, with 9 bases matching TRBD2. The CDR3 sequence is 14 residues long. The V segment lost 7 bases and the J segment 6 bases; nucleotides outside the gene matches: 6. Germline loops: CDR1 SNHLY, CDR2 FYNNEI. The CDR3 spells CASTGGRAPGELFF. DNA for the CDR3: TGTGCCAGCACCGGCGGGAGGGCCCCCGGGGAGCTGTTTTTT.

This clone showed up just once. The J gene is TRBJ1-2, the V gene TRBV27; TRBD1 aligns across 11 bases. Per the germline V gene, CDR1 is MNHEY and CDR2 is SMNVEV (reference sequence). J lost 6 bases, V lost 4 bases, and 7 bases had no gene match. The CDR3 runs to 15 residues. The CDR3 DNA is TGTGCCAGCAGTTCCCCGGGACAGGGGGATCATGGCTACACCTTC. Protein sequence: CASSSPGQGDHGYTF.

V and J are TRBV29-1 and TRBJ2-4, with D possibly being TRBD1 (5 bases). CDR1 is SQVTM and CDR2 is ANQGSEA in the germline V gene. Trimming removed 6 bases at V and 0 bases at J, with 12 bases between. This CDR3 is built from 14 residues. The CDR3, as DNA: TGCAGCGTCGGAACAGGCTTAGCCAAAAACATTCAGTACTTC. This sequence encodes CSVGTGLAKNIQYF.

The rearrangement links TRBV28 to TRBJ1-5, with 7 bases aligning to TRBD1. The germline CDR1 and CDR2 sequences are MDHEN and SYDVKM. The CDR3 has 14 residues. Trimming removed 2 bases from V and 6 bases from J; junction bases left unmatched: 4. The CDR3 is CASSLTGEAQPQHF. The CDR3 DNA follows: TGTGCCAGCAGTTTAACAGGGGAGGCTCAGCCCCAGCATTTT.